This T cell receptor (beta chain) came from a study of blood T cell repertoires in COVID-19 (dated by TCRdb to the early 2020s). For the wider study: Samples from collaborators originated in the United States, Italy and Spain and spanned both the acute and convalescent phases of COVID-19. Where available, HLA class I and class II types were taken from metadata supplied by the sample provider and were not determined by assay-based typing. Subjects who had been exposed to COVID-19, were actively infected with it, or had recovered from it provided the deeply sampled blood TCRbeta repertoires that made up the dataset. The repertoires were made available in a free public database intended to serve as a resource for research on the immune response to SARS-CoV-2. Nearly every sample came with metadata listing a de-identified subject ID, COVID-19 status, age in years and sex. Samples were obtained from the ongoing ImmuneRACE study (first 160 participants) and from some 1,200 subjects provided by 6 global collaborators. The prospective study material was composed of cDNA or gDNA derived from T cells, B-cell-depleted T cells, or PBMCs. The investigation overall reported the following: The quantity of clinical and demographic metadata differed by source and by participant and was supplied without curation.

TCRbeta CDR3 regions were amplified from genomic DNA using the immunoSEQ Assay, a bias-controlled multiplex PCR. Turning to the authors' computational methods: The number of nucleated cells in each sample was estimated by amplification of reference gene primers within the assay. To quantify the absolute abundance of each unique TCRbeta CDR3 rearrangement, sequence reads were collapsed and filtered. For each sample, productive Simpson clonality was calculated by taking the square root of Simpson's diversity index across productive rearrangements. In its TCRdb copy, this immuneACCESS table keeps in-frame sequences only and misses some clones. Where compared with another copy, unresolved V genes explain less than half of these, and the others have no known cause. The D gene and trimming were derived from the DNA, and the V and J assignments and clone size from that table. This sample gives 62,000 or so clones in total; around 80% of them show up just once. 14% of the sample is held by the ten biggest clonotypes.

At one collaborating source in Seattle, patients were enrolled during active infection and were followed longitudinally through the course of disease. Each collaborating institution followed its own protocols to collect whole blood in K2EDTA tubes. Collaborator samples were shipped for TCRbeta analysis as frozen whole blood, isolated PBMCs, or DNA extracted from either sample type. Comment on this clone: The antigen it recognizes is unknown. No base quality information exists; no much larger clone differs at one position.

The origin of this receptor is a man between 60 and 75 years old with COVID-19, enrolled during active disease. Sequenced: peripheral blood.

The DNA reads TGTGCCAGCACGAAGAGCGGGAAAGCGGATGAGCAGTTCTTC. The translation is CASTKSGKADEQFF. The receptor chain draws on TRBV7-9 and TRBJ2-1; 7 junctional bases match TRBD2. V loses 7 bases at its end and J loses 8 bases; junction bases beyond the gene matches: 11. The CDR1 and CDR2 encoded by the germline V gene (reference sequence) are SEHNR and FQNEAQ. The CDR3 goes from the cysteine to the phenylalanine over 14 residues. Kept here is only the CDR3 DNA, which spans 42 bases and is read in frame from base 1.